These T cell receptor beta chains were read from a single sample in a study of blood T cell repertoires in COVID-19. The repertoire was sequenced with immunoSEQ multiplex PCR; TCRdb's copy has only in-frame clones and lacks some. In the table there are roughly 65,000 clones, roughly 85% of which are singletons. Sequenced input: peripheral blood. The receptors here all came from a human donor in a cohort sampled during active COVID-19. Each CDR3 is given with its conserved first and last residue. A D gene is named only where the DNA matches it firmly. Some rows have no size entry. The others give once, few or many, or a class for an expanded clone.

>-|-|15|TRBV18|TRBJ2-5
CASSPPMARGETQYF
TGTGCCAGCTCACCACCTATGGCTAGGGGAGAGACCCAGTACTTC
>-|-|13|TRBV27|TRBJ2-5
CASSFGGPVAQYF
TGTGCCAGCAGTTTCGGGGGGCCAGTGGCCCAGTACTTC
>-|-|14|TRBV14|TRBJ1-1
CASSQVRDRTEAFF
TGTGCCAGCAGCCAAGTCAGGGATCGGACTGAAGCTTTCTTT
>-|-|14|TRBV7-9|TRBJ2-7
CASSENPSSYEQYF
TGTGCCAGCAGCGAAAATCCGAGCTCCTACGAGCAGTACTTC
>-|-|11|TRBV20-1|TRBJ2-5
CSAAAEETQYF
TGCAGTGCTGCGGCAGAAGAGACCCAGTACTTC
>-|-|12|TRBV5-4|TRBJ2-7
CASSFGQAGQYF
TGTGCCAGCAGCTTCGGCCAGGCTGGGCAGTACTTC
>-|-|14|TRBV7-8|TRBJ1-2
CASSHPGVGYGYTF
TGTGCCAGCAGCCACCCCGGGGTTGGGTATGGCTACACCTTC
>TRBD2|-|18|TRBV7-9|TRBJ2-5
CASSLAKKLAGPQETQYF
TGTGCCAGCAGCTTAGCCAAAAAACTAGCGGGCCCACAAGAGACCCAGTACTTC
>-|-|16|TRBV7-8|TRBJ2-5
CASSFYRTSSVQTQYF
TGTGCCAGCAGCTTCTACCGTACGTCTTCCGTCCAGACCCAGTACTTC
>TRBD1|few|15|TRBV28|TRBJ1-5
CASSLVRGYNQPQHF
TGTGCCAGCAGTTTAGTCAGGGGGTACAATCAGCCCCAGCATTTT
>TRBD1|-|13|TRBV18|TRBJ2-7
CASSPDRLREQYF
TGTGCCAGCTCACCGGACAGGTTGCGCGAGCAGTACTTC
>-|once|13|TRBV11-3|TRBJ2-1
CASSLKLFNEQFF
TGTGCCAGCAGCTTAAAACTCTTCAATGAGCAGTTCTTC
>-|-|14|TRBV11-2|TRBJ2-5
CASSLVADQETQYF
TGTGCCAGCAGCTTGGTCGCGGATCAAGAGACCCAGTACTTC
>-|-|14|TRBV19|TRBJ1-2
CASSLWGANYGYTF
TGTGCCAGTAGTCTTTGGGGCGCTAACTATGGCTACACCTTC
>TRBD1|few|18|TRBV19|TRBJ1-5
CASSIRGVEGASNQPQHF
TGTGCCAGTAGTATACGGGGTGTGGAGGGGGCGAGCAATCAGCCCCAGCATTTT
>-|-|18|TRBV5-5|TRBJ2-1
CASSRSRDSRSSYNEQFF
TGTGCCAGCAGCCGCTCCAGGGATTCGAGGAGCTCCTACAATGAGCAGTTCTTC
>-|-|18|TRBV6-1|TRBJ1-6
CASSVFGGLSSYNSPLHF
TGTGCCAGCAGTGTTTTCGGGGGGCTGAGCTCCTATAATTCACCCCTCCACTTT
>-|few|15|TRBV3-1/TRBV3-2|TRBJ1-3
CASSQGGSSGNTIYF
TGTGCCAGCAGCCAAGGAGGAAGCTCTGGAAACACCATATATTTT
>-|-|15|TRBV9|TRBJ1-1
CASSVDGRGGTEAFF
TGTGCCAGCAGCGTAGATGGGAGGGGAGGAACTGAAGCTTTCTTT
>-|-|15|TRBV28|TRBJ1-5
CASSLSGRYNQPQHF
TGTGCCAGCAGTTTATCTGGCAGGTACAATCAGCCCCAGCATTTT
>TRBD1|-|15|TRBV3-1/TRBV3-2|TRBJ2-4
CASSPGTGDRNIQYF
TGTGCCAGCAGCCCTGGGACAGGGGATCGAAACATTCAGTACTTC
>TRBD1|once|17|TRBV4-1|TRBJ2-6
CARRARTGRAGANVLTF
TGCGCCAGGAGGGCCCGGACAGGGCGGGCCGGGGCCAACGTCCTGACTTTC
>TRBD1|-|15|TRBV28|TRBJ1-4
CASSFPGTGGGKLFF
TGTGCCAGCAGTTTCCCCGGGACAGGGGGCGGAAAACTGTTTTTT
>-|-|14|TRBV5-4|TRBJ2-6
CASSPGEWANVLTF
TGTGCCAGCAGCCCGGGGGAGTGGGCCAACGTCCTGACTTTC
>-|-|13|TRBV11-3|TRBJ2-1
CASSATSLNEQFF
TGTGCCAGCAGCGCGACTAGTTTGAATGAGCAGTTCTTC
>-|-|11|TRBV2|TRBJ1-2
CASRAGYGYTF
TGTGCCAGCAGGGCAGGCTATGGCTACACCTTC
>-|few|15|TRBV28|TRBJ1-5
CASSLGGLSQQPQHF
TGTGCCAGCAGTTTGGGGGGTTTGAGCCAGCAGCCCCAGCATTTT
>-|-|18|TRBV9|TRBJ1-6
CASSGSRGTAINNSPLHF
TGTGCCAGCAGCGGCTCACGCGGGACCGCAATTAATAATTCACCCCTCCACTTT